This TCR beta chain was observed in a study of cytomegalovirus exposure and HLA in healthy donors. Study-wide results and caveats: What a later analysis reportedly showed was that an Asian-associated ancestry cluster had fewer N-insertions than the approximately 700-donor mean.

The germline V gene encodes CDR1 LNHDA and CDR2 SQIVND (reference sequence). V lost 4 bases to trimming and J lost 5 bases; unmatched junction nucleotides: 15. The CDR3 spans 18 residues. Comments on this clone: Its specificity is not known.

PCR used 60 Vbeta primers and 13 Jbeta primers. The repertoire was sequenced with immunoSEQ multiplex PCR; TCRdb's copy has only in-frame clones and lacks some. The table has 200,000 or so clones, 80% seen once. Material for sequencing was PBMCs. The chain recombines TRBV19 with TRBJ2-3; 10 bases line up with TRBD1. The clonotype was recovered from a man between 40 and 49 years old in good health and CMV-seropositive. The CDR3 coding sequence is TGTGCCAGTAGTAATTCGTTGCCCGACAGGGGGCCTGTAGATACGCAGTATTTT. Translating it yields CASSNSLPDRGPVDTQYF.